The source of this TCR beta chain is a study of response to subunit inactivated influenza vaccine. This clonotype was counted many times. V lost 4 bases to trimming and J lost 4 bases, with 11 bases between them. This CDR3 has 13 residues. Germline V gene data show CDR1 as SGHRS and CDR2 as YFSETQ. TCRdb re-called the RT-PCR reads with MiXCR, one entry per CDR3 protein. The data show about 160,000 distinct CDR3 sequences, approximately 10% seen once. The sample in question was non-naive T cells sorted from PBMCs, obtained 45 days after vaccination. J is TRBJ1-1 and V is TRBV5-1; no reliable D call. The source is a man aged 50-60 years who received an inactivated influenza vaccine. CDR3 protein: CASSLGLTTEAFF. The DNA of the CDR3 is TGCGCCAGCAGCCTCGGATTGACCACTGAAGCTTTCTTT. The full variable domain, rest sourced from reference TRBV5-1 and TRBJ1-1, is KAGVTQTPRYLIKTRGQQVTLSCSPISGHRSVSWYQQTPGQGLQFLFEYFSETQRNKGNFPGRFSGRQFSNSRSEMNVSTLELGDSALYLCASSLGLTTEAFFGQGTRLTVV.